A single sample gave rise to the 14 T cell receptor beta chains below, sequenced in a study of cytomegalovirus exposure and HLA in healthy donors. This PCR relied on a set of 60 Vbeta primers and 13 Jbeta primers. Profiled with immunoSEQ multiplex PCR; TCRdb holds only in-frame clones, not every one. Of more than 45,000 clones listed, 77% were seen once; the top ten hold 2.5% to 3%. Sequences were obtained from PBMCs. The receptors were sampled from a woman aged 40-49 years in good health and CMV-seropositive.

This chain uses TRBV19 with TRBJ1-2; 9 bases align to TRBD1. The CDR3 is 15 residues long. The V segment lost 4 bases and the J segment 7 bases; nucleotides outside the gene matches: 10. CDR1 is LNHDA and CDR2 is SQIVND in the germline V gene (reference sequence). The CDR3 region is CASSTKGDRASGYTF. CDR3 bases: TGTGCCAGTAGTACTAAAGGGGACAGGGCTTCTGGCTACACCTTC. Full variable domain (outside the CDR3, taken from reference TRBV19 and TRBJ1-2): DGGITQSPKYLFRKEGQNVTLSCEQNLNHDAMYWYRQDPGQGLRLIYYSQIVNDFQKGDIAEGYSVSREKKESFPLTVTSAQKNPTAFYLCASSTKGDRASGYTFGSGTRLTVV.

The chain joins TRBV13 to TRBJ2-5; no clear D. The V end was cut by 2 bases, the J end by 0 bases, with 10 bases between. CDR3 size: 15 residues. CDR1 PRHDT and CDR2 FYEKMQ come from the germline V gene (reference sequence). The CDR3: CASSLRSGYQETQYF. The CDR3 DNA is TGTGCCAGCAGCTTAAGGTCCGGGTACCAAGAGACCCAGTACTTC.

V and J are TRBV4-2 and TRBJ2-1; 9 nucleotides line up with TRBD1. CDR1 and CDR2 (germline): LGHNA, YNFKEQ. V lost 0 bases, J lost 5 bases, and 5 bases stayed unmatched. The CDR3 contains 16 residues. The CDR3 sequence is CASSQDIGTGNNEQFF. For the CDR3, the DNA is TGTGCCAGCAGCCAAGACATAGGGACAGGGAACAATGAGCAGTTCTTC.

Only one count was recorded for this clone. The CDR3 sequence: CSVGDEKLFF. In nucleotides, the CDR3 is TGCAGCGTAGGGGATGAAAAACTGTTTTTT. V is TRBV20-1 and J is TRBJ1-4, with D maybe TRBD1 (5 bases). Germline V gene data show CDR1 as DFQATT and CDR2 as SNEGSKA (reference sequence). The CDR3 length is 10 residues.

The genes are TRBV7-8 and TRBJ1-5; 10 positions match TRBD1. The CDR3 totals 16 residues. Germline V gene sequence: CDR1 SGHVS, CDR2 FQNEAQ. V lost 3 bases and J lost 3; bases outside the gene matches: 5. CDR3 coding DNA: TGTGCCAGCAGCTTGCGGACAGGGGGATTCAATCAGCCCCAGCATTTT. Translated, it gives CASSLRTGGFNQPQHF.

The CDR3 region is CASSDHSGGPWDTQYF. CDR3 bases: TGTGCCAGCAGTGACCATAGCGGGGGGCCATGGGATACGCAGTATTTT. This rearrangement joins TRBV6-4 to TRBJ2-3; 10 bases fit TRBD2. V gave up 2 bases and J gave up 6 bases; unmatched junction bases: 8. There are 16 residues in the CDR3. Germline loops: CDR1 MRHNA, CDR2 SNTAGT.

The chain carries TRBV18 and TRBJ1-5, with 9 bases that match TRBD1. Germline V gene sequence: CDR1 KGHSH, CDR2 LQKENI. V was clipped by 5 bases and J by 7 bases; unmatched bases: 9. The CDR3 spans 15 residues. The CDR3: CASSITGQGVQPQHF. The CDR3 region has the DNA TGTGCCAGCTCAATCACGGGACAGGGTGTCCAGCCCCAGCATTTT.

This sequence joins TRBV7-3 and TRBJ2-5, with D uncertain. From germline, CDR1 is SGHTA and CDR2 FQGTGA. The V and J ends lost 2 bases and 0 bases respectively, with 7 bases between them. CDR3 size: 14 residues. The CDR3 nucleotides are TGTGCCAGCAGCTTAGCGGAGTACCAAGAGACCCAGTACTTC. Amino acid sequence: CASSLAEYQETQYF.

V is TRBV6-6 and J is TRBJ2-3; TRBD2 matches 9 bases. Trimming at V came to 4 bases and at J to 2 bases, leaving 7 bases not matched to a gene. Per germline, CDR1 MNHNY and CDR2 SVGAGI (reference sequence). There are 16 residues in the CDR3. Here the CDR3 reads CASSSERGAPTDTQYF. The CDR3 bases are TGTGCCAGCAGTTCCGAGCGGGGGGCTCCCACAGATACGCAGTATTTT.

The J gene is TRBJ2-7, the V gene TRBV7-3, with TRBD1 identical over 10 bases. The CDR3 has 15 residues. V shed 5 bases, J shed 4 bases, and the junction held 8 bases outside the gene matches. The germline gives CDR1 SGHTA, CDR2 FQGTGA. CDR3 nucleotide sequence: TGTGCCAGCAGCCCGACAGGGGGCGGTTTGTACGAGCAGTACTTC. Protein sequence: CASSPTGGGLYEQYF.

The rearrangement joins TRBV28 to TRBJ1-5; no clear D gene. V lost 6 bases and J lost 5, with 17 bases in between. Germline lookup yields CDR1 MDHEN and CDR2 SYDVKM. The CDR3 runs 15 residues. The CDR3 region is CASSPLTGEDQPQHF. The CDR3 nucleotides are TGTGCCAGCAGCCCTTTAACTGGGGAGGATCAGCCCCAGCATTTT.

Concerning this clone itself: Other nucleotide sequences from this sample produce the same CDR3. This rearrangement joins TRBV5-1 to TRBJ2-5, with 9 bases matching TRBD1. The ends lost 2 bases at V and 2 bases at J; junction bases unmatched: 1. Germline V gene data show CDR1 as SGHRS and CDR2 as YFSETQ. The CDR3 covers 14 residues. The chain's CDR3 is CASSLQGAQETQYF. DNA of the CDR3: TGCGCCAGCAGCTTACAGGGGGCGCAAGAGACCCAGTACTTC.

The chain has TRBV6-5 and TRBJ2-7; tentative D call: TRBD2 (6 bases). Trimming took 6 bases from V and 6 from J, leaving 12 bases between them. There are 12 residues in the CDR3. The germline CDR1 and CDR2 sequences are MNHEY and SVGAGI. CDR3 nucleotides: TGTGCCAGCAGGCGCCAGGGAGGCGAGCAGTACTTC. It yields the protein CASRRQGGEQYF.

V usage is TRBV4-3 and J usage is TRBJ2-1; TRBD2 matches at 9 bases. The CDR3 is 16 residues long. Germline CDR1 and CDR2: LGHNA and YSLEER. V lost 0 bases to trimming and J lost 2 bases; unmatched junction nucleotides: 2. The CDR3 loop is CASSQDRGGAYNEQFF. The DNA of the CDR3 is TGCGCCAGCAGCCAAGATCGCGGGGGGGCCTACAATGAGCAGTTCTTC.